The clone carrying this T cell receptor beta chain was picked up many times. The antigen remains undetermined. The observed sequence ends 3 residues before the CDR3 terminus, with the missing tail filled in from the germline J gene. The repertoire was sequenced with immunoSEQ multiplex PCR; TCRdb's copy has only in-frame clones and lacks some. The sample includes around 45,000 clones, none of them occurring once. The data were obtained in a study of T cell clonality in common variable immunodeficiency. General observations from the study: Common variable immunodeficiency TCR beta sequences reportedly had fewer deletions and N-nucleotide insertions.

Between the trimmed V and J ends, which lost 5 bases and 0 bases, there was a span of 5 bases. From germline, CDR1 is SGHVS and CDR2 FNYEAQ. CDR3 size: 13 residues. This sequence originates from a person aged 18 to 75 in good health. The chain couples TRBV7-6 to TRBJ1-3; no firm D call. Sequencing used peripheral blood mononuclear cells. The sequenced CDR3 bases are TGTGCCAGCAGCGGCGGCTCTGGAAACACC. Protein: CASSGGSGNT. In full, the CDR3 is CASSGGSGNTIYF. Variable domain in full (rest from reference TRBV7-6 and TRBJ1-3): GAGVSQSPRYKVTKRGQDVALRCDPISGHVSLYWYRQALGQGPEFLTYFNYEAQQDKSGLPNDRFSAERPEGSISTLTIQRTEQRDSAMYRCASSGGSGNTIYFGEGSWLTVV.